This T cell receptor beta chain was recorded in a study of blood T cell repertoires in COVID-19. Study background: Samples taken during acute and convalescent COVID-19 were collected in the United States, Italy and Spain. PBMCs, B-cell-depleted T cells, or T cells were the source of the cDNA or gDNA that made up the material.

The method was immunoSEQ multiplex PCR; TCRdb's version includes in-frame clones alone and lacks a portion of them. In the table there are 25,000 to 35,000 clones, around 87% of which are singletons. Germline lookup yields CDR1 KGHSH and CDR2 LQKENI. With 6 bases removed from V and 3 bases from J, the gap between germline ends came to 12 bases. This CDR3 region has 14 residues. This clone showed up just a few times. The chain employs TRBV18 and TRBJ1-5, with no clear D. The receptor was isolated from a human donor in a cohort sampled during active COVID-19. The donor label of this sample is uncertain. Sequenced input: peripheral blood. In nucleotides, the CDR3 is TGTGCCAGCTCCCCAGACGGGATCAATCAGCCCCAGCATTTT. Its protein is CASSPDGINQPQHF.